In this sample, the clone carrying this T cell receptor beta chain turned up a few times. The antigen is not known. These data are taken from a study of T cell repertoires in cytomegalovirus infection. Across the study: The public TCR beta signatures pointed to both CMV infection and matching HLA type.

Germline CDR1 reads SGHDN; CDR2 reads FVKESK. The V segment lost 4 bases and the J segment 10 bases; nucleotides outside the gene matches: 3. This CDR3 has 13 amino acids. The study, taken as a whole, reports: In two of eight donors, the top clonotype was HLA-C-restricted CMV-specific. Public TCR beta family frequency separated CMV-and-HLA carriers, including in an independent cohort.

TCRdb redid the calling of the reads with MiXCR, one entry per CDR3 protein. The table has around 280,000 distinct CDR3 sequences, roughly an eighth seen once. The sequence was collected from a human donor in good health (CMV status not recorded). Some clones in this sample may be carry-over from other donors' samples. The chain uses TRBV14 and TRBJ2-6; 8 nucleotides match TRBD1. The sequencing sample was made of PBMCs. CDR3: CASSPTGVNVLTF. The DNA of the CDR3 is TGTGCCAGCAGCCCGACAGGGGTGAACGTCCTGACTTTC.